The rows below give T cell receptor beta chains drawn from one sample of a study of T cells after yellow fever vaccination. TCRdb reprocessed the 5' RACE reads with MiXCR, giving one entry per CDR3 protein. This table has 13,000 or so distinct CDR3 sequences, under 5.5% appearing once. The sequencing used PBMCs, either bulk or a sorted T-cell subset (CD4+, CD8+, memory, or dextramer-sorted; not recorded which), collected 45 days after the yellow fever booster vaccination. These receptors all come from a man between 25 and 39 years old who received the YFV17D yellow fever vaccine. The CDR3 runs from the conserved cysteine through the conserved F or W. Each record gives: clone size, J gene, V gene, D gene, CDR3 DNA, CDR3 protein. D genes are given only for firm matches. Rows may omit the clone size; those that give it use once, few, many or a size class.

many	TRBJ1-4	TRBV25-1	-	TGTGCCAGCATTGGAGGGGGGATTGGTCCTGAAAAACTGTTTTTT	CASIGGGIGPEKLFF
many	TRBJ1-1	TRBV3-1	-	TGTGCCAGCAGCTTCAGCCTACCAACAGTAAACACTGAAGCTTTCTTT	CASSFSLPTVNTEAFF
many	TRBJ2-3	TRBV7-9	TRBD1	TGTGCCAGCAGCTTAGCGCGATGGACAGGGGCTGATACGCAGTATTTT	CASSLARWTGADTQYF
many	TRBJ2-4	TRBV13	-	TGTGCCAGCAGCTTACAGGTAGCCAAAAACATTCAGTACTTC	CASSLQVAKNIQYF
many	TRBJ2-4	TRBV12-3/TRBV12-4	-	TGTGCCAGCTCGGGACCTGGGGTTGGAAACATTCAGTACTTC	CASSGPGVGNIQYF
many	TRBJ2-2	TRBV7-3	TRBD2	TGTGCCAGCAGCTTACTGGGGACTAGAAACACCGGGGAGCTGTTTTTT	CASSLLGTRNTGELFF
many	TRBJ2-1	TRBV11-2	TRBD1	TGTGCCAGCAGCCTCCCTGGGACAGGAGCATCCTACAATGAGCAGTTCTTC	CASSLPGTGASYNEQFF
-	TRBJ2-2	TRBV5-6	-	TGTGCCAGCGGCTCCGGGATAAGCGGGGAGCTGTTTTTT	CASGSGISGELFF
many	TRBJ1-1	TRBV15	-	TGTGCCACCAGCAGAGGCCCGGTGAACACTGAAGCTTTCTTT	CATSRGPVNTEAFF
many	TRBJ2-7	TRBV20-1	TRBD1	TGCAGTGCTAGGGAAACAGGGGGCAGTAGCTACGAGCAGTACTTC	CSARETGGSSYEQYF
-	TRBJ1-5	TRBV20-1	TRBD1	TGCTGCGTCTGGGGACAGGGTGCGGGCTTGGGTTGGCCCCAGCATTTT	CCVWGQGAGLGWPQHF
many	TRBJ2-2	TRBV4-3	-	TGCGCCAGCAGCCTAGCCCTTCAGGGGTCCGGGGAGCTGTTTTTT	CASSLALQGSGELFF
many	TRBJ2-2	TRBV18	-	TGTGCCAGCTCACCACGGCTAGAAAACACCGGGGAGCTGTTTTTT	CASSPRLENTGELFF
many	TRBJ2-2	TRBV6-5	-	TGTGCCAGCAGTTACTCAAAGAACACCGGGGAGCTGTTTTTT	CASSYSKNTGELFF
many	TRBJ2-1	TRBV7-3	TRBD1	TGTGCCAGCAGCTTATGGCCAGGGGGTTACAATGAGCAGTTCTTC	CASSLWPGGYNEQFF
many	TRBJ2-1	TRBV20-1	TRBD2	TGCAGTGCTAGGGGGGGGCGTGGGACTAGCGACAACTACAATGAGCAGTTCTTC	CSARGGRGTSDNYNEQFF
many	TRBJ2-7	TRBV28	-	TGTGCCAGCAGTTTACGGGCAGGAGTCACCTACGAGCAGTACTTC	CASSLRAGVTYEQYF
many	TRBJ2-7	TRBV27	-	TGTGCCAGCAGTCTTATGACCTCACACTCCGAGCAGTACTTC	CASSLMTSHSEQYF
many	TRBJ2-2	TRBV18	-	TGTGCCAGCTCACCACGCACGGACACCGGGGAGCTGTTTTTT	CASSPRTDTGELFF
many	TRBJ2-2	TRBV12-3/TRBV12-4	-	TGTGCCAGCAGTCTTGGACATTTAACCGTCGAGCTGTTTTTT	CASSLGHLTVELFF
many	TRBJ2-1	TRBV7-9	-	TGTGCCAGCAGCTTAGCAATAGCGTGGAGCTCCTACAATGAGCAGTTCTTC	CASSLAIAWSSYNEQFF
many	TRBJ2-7	TRBV7-7	TRBD1	TGTGCCAGCAGCTTGGACAGGGGCTACGAGCAGTACTTC	CASSLDRGYEQYF
many	TRBJ2-1	TRBV20-1	-	TGCAGTGCTTCCGTGTGGTTCCAGCAGTTCTTC	CSASVWFQQFF
many	TRBJ2-1	TRBV4-3	TRBD2	TGCGCCAGCAGCCAAGCCGGGACTAGCGCTTACAATGAGCAGTTCTTC	CASSQAGTSAYNEQFF
medium-sized	TRBJ2-1	TRBV7-9	-	TGTGCCAGCAGCTTCATTCCAACCTCCTACAATGAGCAGTTCTTC	CASSFIPTSYNEQFF
many	TRBJ1-1	TRBV5-1	TRBD1	TGCGCCAGCAGCTGGGGACAGTCGAACACTGAAGCTTTCTTT	CASSWGQSNTEAFF
many	TRBJ2-1	TRBV10-1	-	TGCGCCAACGGGGGAGGAAAGTCCTACAATGAGCAGTTCTTC	CANGGGKSYNEQFF
many	TRBJ2-7	TRBV5-4	-	TGTGCCAGCAGCTTGGACAGGCAGAGCTCCTACGAGCAGTACTTC	CASSLDRQSSYEQYF
many	TRBJ2-1	TRBV10-3	TRBD1	TGTGCCAACAGGGGGGAGTGGGCCTACAATGAGCAGTTCTTC	CANRGEWAYNEQFF
many	TRBJ1-5	TRBV5-1	-	TGCGCCAGCAGCTTGCAACCCCTTGGGGGCAATCAGCCCCAGCATTTT	CASSLQPLGGNQPQHF
many	TRBJ2-1	TRBV15	-	TGTGCCACCAGCAGAGTCAGACACTCCTACAATGAGCAGTTCTTC	CATSRVRHSYNEQFF
many	TRBJ1-1	TRBV7-2	-	TGTGCCAGCAGCTTAGTTGGCAGCCTGAACACTGAAGCTTTCTTT	CASSLVGSLNTEAFF
many	TRBJ2-7	TRBV29-1	-	TGCAGCACATGTTTACGGGGCGTTCGCTACGAGCAGTACTTC	CSTCLRGVRYEQYF
many	TRBJ2-1	TRBV24-1	-	TGTGCCACCAGTGATTTCGGGCAGGGTCGAGATGAGCAGTTCTTC	CATSDFGQGRDEQFF
many	TRBJ2-2	TRBV5-6	-	TGTGCCAGCAGCCCGGACAGAGGAGGCGGGGAGCTGTTTTTT	CASSPDRGGGELFF
many	TRBJ2-7	TRBV13	-	TGTGCCAGCAGCTTTACCGGGACGGCTCTCGCGGAGCAGTACTTC	CASSFTGTALAEQYF
many	TRBJ1-4	TRBV28	-	TGTGCCAGCAGTTTATGGTCACACCAGAATGAAAAACTGTTTTTT	CASSLWSHQNEKLFF
many	TRBJ2-2	TRBV27	TRBD2	TGTGCCAGCACCCTGGGGGAAAGCGGGACTAACACCGGGGAGCTGTTTTTT	CASTLGESGTNTGELFF
many	TRBJ2-7	TRBV5-1	-	TGCGCCAGCAGCTTGGAACTAGCTTCCACCTACGAGCAGTACTTC	CASSLELASTYEQYF
many	TRBJ2-7	TRBV6-5	TRBD2	TGTGCCAGCAGTTTCGGGACTAGCGGGAGATATTCCTACGAGCAGTACTTC	CASSFGTSGRYSYEQYF
many	TRBJ2-5	TRBV20-1	TRBD2	TGCAGTGCTAGAGAGGGGGGGTGGCAAGAGACCCAGTACTTC	CSAREGGWQETQYF
many	TRBJ2-5	TRBV4-2	TRBD1	TGTGCCAGCAGCCAACTCAGACCTGGGACAGGGGGTGAGGAGACCCAGTACTTC	CASSQLRPGTGGEETQYF
many	TRBJ2-7	TRBV27	TRBD2	TGTGCCAGCAGTTCGGGGACTAGCGTCTACGAGCAGTACTTC	CASSSGTSVYEQYF
many	TRBJ2-7	TRBV20-1	TRBD2	TGCAGTGCTAGAGGGGCCCAAGCGGGGACTAGGGATACCGAGCAGTACTTC	CSARGAQAGTRDTEQYF
many	TRBJ1-2	TRBV18	-	TGTGCCAGCTCACCGAACCTCCACGGAGGCTCCCGGGGCTATGGCTACACCTTC	CASSPNLHGGSRGYGYTF
many	TRBJ2-2	TRBV29-1	-	TGCAGCGTTGTCCTCCCAGGGGTAGAAACCGGGGAGCTGTTTTTT	CSVVLPGVETGELFF
many	TRBJ2-2	TRBV6-2/TRBV6-3	-	TGTGCCAGCAGTAAGGACGGTGTTTCAAACACCGGGGAGCTGTTTTTT	CASSKDGVSNTGELFF
many	TRBJ2-3	TRBV27	TRBD2	TGTGCCAGCACTCCCCTCCCGGGACTAGCGGGACCTTGGGGCGATACGCAGTATTTT	CASTPLPGLAGPWGDTQYF
many	TRBJ1-1	TRBV29-1	-	TGCAGCGCACGGACGACCATTAACACTGAAGCTTTCTTT	CSARTTINTEAFF
many	TRBJ2-2	TRBV2	-	TGTGCCAGCAGTGGCCTCAGCGCCGGGGAGCTGTTTTTT	CASSGLSAGELFF
many	TRBJ1-3	TRBV3-1	-	TGTGCCAGCAGCGTTGCGGGGCCGCTCGGAAACACCATATATTTT	CASSVAGPLGNTIYF
many	TRBJ1-4	TRBV4-3	TRBD1	TGCGCCAGCAGACGGCAGGGGGGTGAAAAACTGTTTTTT	CASRRQGGEKLFF
many	TRBJ2-1	TRBV29-1	TRBD2	TGCAGCGTTGCCCTAGCGGGAGGCCCCTACAATGAGCAGTTCTTC	CSVALAGGPYNEQFF
many	TRBJ2-7	TRBV4-3	TRBD1	TGCGCCAGCAGCCAAGACCGGACAGGGGGCTACGAGCAGTACTTC	CASSQDRTGGYEQYF
many	TRBJ2-4	TRBV4-3	TRBD2	TGCGCCAGCAGCCAAGAGCTAGCGGGAGTTTGGGCCAAAAACATTCAGTACTTC	CASSQELAGVWAKNIQYF
many	TRBJ2-1	TRBV4-3	-	TGCGCCAGCAGCCCCTACCTACTAGCTATCAATGAGCAGTTCTTC	CASSPYLLAINEQFF
many	TRBJ2-5	TRBV20-1	-	TGCAGTGCTAGAGACGCTAGTGGGGGGGAGACCCAGTACTTC	CSARDASGGETQYF
-	TRBJ2-7	TRBV15	-	TGTGCCACCAGCAGAGTAGCAGGAGATGAGAGCGAGCAGTACTTC	CATSRVAGDESEQYF
many	TRBJ1-5	TRBV7-7	-	TGTGCTAGCAGCGTCCAGAGGTATCAGCCCCAGCATTTT	CASSVQRYQPQHF
many	TRBJ2-3	TRBV24-1	-	TGTGCCACCAGTGATTTGATGGGGAGCACAGATACGCAGTATTTT	CATSDLMGSTDTQYF